The source of this T cell receptor (beta chain) is a study of PD-1 blockade in classical Hodgkin lymphoma. Relapse was seen in all patients after autologous stem cell transplantation, and brentuximab vedotin exposure was variable. Best response was recorded as complete response, partial response or progressive disease. TCRdb's copy holds only in-frame clones and misses some; the assay was immunoSEQ multiplex PCR. The sample consists of roughly 150,000 clones, about 78% of them appearing once. The study's findings and limits: CD4+ TCR diversity rose significantly by C4D1, and CD8+ TCR diversity did not.

Germline lookup yields CDR1 MDHEN and CDR2 SYDVKM. There are 13 residues in the CDR3. J lost 10 bases, V lost 6 bases, and 8 bases had no gene match. Turning to this clone: Its target is not known.

The receptor was isolated from a human donor with classical Hodgkin lymphoma. This specimen consisted of peripheral blood mononuclear cells (PBMCs), obtained before the second cycle of nivolumab. The chain links TRBV28 to TRBJ2-4; 8 nucleotides line up with TRBD2. The CDR3 nucleotides read TGTGCCAGCAGCCCCTTAGCGGGGAGGATTCAGTACTTC. Translating it yields CASSPLAGRIQYF.